The T cell receptor (beta chain) under discussion was sequenced for a study of blood T cells in healthy people across ages. Study-level points and caveats: Compared with aged donors, long-lived donors showed fewer expanded clones, suggesting selection. Shifts in expanded clonotypes may have been confounded by donor CMV status, which was unknown.

The CDR3 consists of 13 residues. V lost 5 bases to trimming and J lost 2 bases, with 8 bases between them. Germline assignment: CDR1 SGHNT and CDR2 YENEEA. The authors ran a second PCR of about 7 to 11 cycles using a sample-barcoded 5' primer and a J-beta primer mix. Researchers report that each sample yielded at least 3 million CDR3-containing paired-end reads. TCRdb re-called the 5' RACE reads with MiXCR, one entry per CDR3 protein. The data show over 950,000 distinct CDR3 sequences, about 51% seen once. Comments on this clonotype: What it binds is unknown.

Every sample gave at least 5.5 micrograms of total RNA when it was extracted. The chain joins TRBV11-3 to TRBJ2-3; D remains ambiguous. The clonotype was recovered from a woman aged 55 to 70 in good health. Specimen: blood. The CDR3 is CASSRPDTDTQYF. In nucleotides, the CDR3 is TGTGCCAGCAGCCGGCCTGACACAGATACGCAGTATTTT.